Below, 32 T cell receptor beta chains from the same sample are listed, as sequenced in a study of T cell responses to AZD1222 COVID-19 vaccine. The data were produced by immunoSEQ multiplex PCR, yet TCRdb's version contains in-frame clones alone and is incomplete. The data hold approximately 150,000 clones, with about 92% observed a single time. Sequenced here: peripheral blood, sampled after recovery from COVID-19. These receptors all come from an adult who had recovered from COVID-19.

This chain links TRBV14 with TRBJ1-4; D call uncertain. Germline V gene sequence: CDR1 SGHDN, CDR2 FVKESK. V was cut by 4 bases and J by 4 bases, with 10 bases left in between. CDR3 length: 14 amino acids. The CDR3, as DNA: TGTGCCAGCAGCCCCAGACACAATAATGAAAAACTGTTTTTT. The encoded protein is CASSPRHNNEKLFF.

This rearrangement joins TRBV28 to TRBJ1-1; D gene uncertain. Germline V gene lookup returns CDR1 MDHEN and CDR2 SYDVKM. CDR3 length: 14 amino acids. V was shortened by 6 bases and J by 0 bases, with 11 bases between the two germline ends. The CDR3 sequence: CASRDLQMNTEAFF. The CDR3 nucleotides read TGTGCCAGCAGGGACCTGCAAATGAACACTGAAGCTTTCTTT.

The rearrangement links TRBV18 to TRBJ2-3, with unresolved D. This CDR3 comprises 12 residues. Germline lookup yields CDR1 KGHSH and CDR2 LQKENI. The ends were cut back, 4 bases at V and 6 bases at J, with 8 bases in the middle. This CDR3 reads CASSLLGDTQYF. The CDR3 bases are TGTGCCAGCTCACTGCTAGGGGATACGCAGTATTTT.

The chain recombines TRBV2 with TRBJ1-6; D remains ambiguous. The germline CDR1 and CDR2 sequences are SNHLY and FYNNEI. Trimming cost V 4 bases and J 0 bases, with 13 bases left between them. The CDR3 is 17 amino acids. CDR3 residues: CASSAGVSSSYNSPLHF. The CDR3 DNA sequence: TGTGCCAGCAGTGCCGGGGTCTCGAGCTCCTATAATTCACCCCTCCACTTT.

The chain recombines TRBV24-1 with TRBJ2-7; D might be TRBD1 (5 bases). The germline gives CDR1 KGHDR, CDR2 SFDVKD. Trimming left V 4 bases short and J 6 bases short, with 12 bases between. The CDR3 length is 13 residues. The CDR3 region has the DNA TGTGCCACCAGTGACCTAAACACAGGCGAGCAGTACTTC. Its protein product is CATSDLNTGEQYF.

The V call is TRBV28, the J call TRBJ2-5, with 9 bases aligning to TRBD1. Trimming removed 10 bases from V and 5 bases from J; junction bases left unmatched: 11. The CDR3 runs to 14 residues. Germline CDR1 and CDR2: MDHEN and SYDVKM. CDR3 sequence reads: CATRPDRGGETQYF. CDR3 in DNA: TGTGCCACCAGACCGGACAGGGGAGGGGAGACCCAGTACTTC.

The genes are TRBV7-8 and TRBJ1-4; D is perhaps TRBD1 (6 bases). The CDR3 is 16 residues long. Trimming shortened V by 0 bases and J by 8 bases, and 16 bases separated the two germline ends. Germline CDR1 reads SGHVS; CDR2 reads FQNEAQ. Here the CDR3 reads CASSLAGNRVWEKLFF. CDR3 DNA: TGTGCCAGCAGCTTAGCGGGGAACAGGGTTTGGGAAAAACTGTTTTTT.

The rearrangement links TRBV18 to TRBJ2-7, with D perhaps assigned TRBD1 or TRBD2 (5 bases each). Germline CDR1 reads KGHSH; CDR2 reads LQKENI. V dropped 1 base and J dropped 6 bases, with 19 bases sitting between them. The CDR3 is 16 residues long. In nucleotides, the CDR3 is TGTGCCAGCTCACCACGAAGAGGGATCGGGGCGAGCGAGCAGTACTTC. This gives the protein CASSPRRGIGASEQYF. The full variable domain, rest sourced from reference TRBV18 and TRBJ2-7, is NAGVMQNPRHLVRRRGQEARLRCSPMKGHSHVYWYRQLPEEGLKFMVYLQKENIIDESGMPKERFSAEFPKEGPSILRIQQVVRGDSAAYFCASSPRRGIGASEQYFGPGTRLTVT.

The chain couples TRBV5-1 to TRBJ1-4; 7 positions match TRBD1. The CDR3 sequence is 14 residues long. Germline V gives CDR1 SGHRS, CDR2 YFSETQ. Trimming removed 0 bases from V and 5 bases from J; junction bases left unmatched: 1. The CDR3 DNA is TGCGCCAGCAGCTTGGAACAGGGGAATGAAAAACTGTTTTTT. This translates into CASSLEQGNEKLFF. Complete variable domain (other parts from reference TRBV5-1 and TRBJ1-4): KAGVTQTPRYLIKTRGQQVTLSCSPISGHRSVSWYQQTPGQGLQFLFEYFSETQRNKGNFPGRFSGRQFSNSRSEMNVSTLELGDSALYLCASSLEQGNEKLFFGSGTQLSVL.

This clone was seen just once. The CDR3 coding sequence is TGTGCCAGCAGTTTTTTCCGCCTCTGCTATTTT. This encodes CASSFFRLCYF. The chain uses TRBV12-3 or TRBV12-4 and TRBJ1-3; D not resolved. V lost 3 bases, J lost 16 bases, and 13 bases lay in between. This CDR3 has 11 amino acids.

This chain connects TRBV18 to TRBJ2-5, with a tentative D call TRBD1 (5 bases). V dropped 6 bases and J dropped 5 bases, with 16 bases sitting between them. Germline V gene lookup returns CDR1 KGHSH and CDR2 LQKENI. The CDR3 contains 14 residues. The CDR3 nucleotides are TGTGCCAGCTCGGTCGGGCAGGGCCACGAGACCCAGTACTTC. Amino acid sequence: CASSVGQGHETQYF.

The rearrangement uses TRBV5-1 and TRBJ2-6; D is uncertain. Germline CDR1 SGHRS, CDR2 YFSETQ. CDR3 length: 15 amino acids. Trimming took off 4 bases at V and 0 bases at J, with 8 bases between the two ends. The CDR3 sequence is CASSPSGSGANVLTF. The DNA of the CDR3 is TGCGCCAGCAGCCCTTCGGGCTCTGGGGCCAACGTCCTGACTTTC.

The rearrangement links TRBV28 to TRBJ1-3, with 10 nucleotides matching TRBD1. V was clipped by 4 bases and J by 2 bases; unmatched bases: 2. CDR3 length: 15 residues. Germline CDR1 MDHEN, CDR2 SYDVKM. CDR3 residues: CASSYGQGAGNTIYF. The CDR3 DNA reads TGTGCCAGCAGTTACGGACAGGGGGCTGGAAACACCATATATTTT.

This chain uses TRBV19 with TRBJ1-1; D gene ambiguous. The CDR3 runs to 13 residues. Trimming pared 1 base from V and 1 base from J, leaving 4 bases between. Germline V CDR1 and CDR2: LNHDA, SQIVND (reference sequence). The CDR3 nucleotides are TGTGCCAGTAGTATAGTACCGAACACTGAAGCTTTCTTT. Residues: CASSIVPNTEAFF.

V gene TRBV30 combines with J gene TRBJ1-2; no clear D gene. The CDR3 is 13 residues long. The V end lost 4 bases, the J end lost 8 bases, and 17 bases lay between the germline ends. The germline CDR1 and CDR2 sequences are GTSNPN and SVGIG (reference sequence). CDR3 nucleotide sequence: TGTGCCTGGACCCGGGAGCACGAGGGCGGCTACACCTTC. It is translated as CAWTREHEGGYTF. The full variable domain, with the rest looked up from reference TRBV30 and TRBJ1-2, is SQTIHQWPATLVQPVGSPLSLECTVEGTSNPNLYWYRQAAGRGLQLLFYSVGIGQISSEVPQNLSASRPQDRQFILSSKKLLLSDSGFYLCAWTREHEGGYTFGSGTRLTVV.

The chain couples TRBV28 to TRBJ2-1; D uncertain. CDR3 size: 17 residues. The V end lost 4 bases, the J end lost 2 bases, and 18 bases lay between the germline ends. Germline values: CDR1 MDHEN, CDR2 SYDVKM. This chain's CDR3 is CASSSLSPGSPYNEQFF. The CDR3 nucleotides read TGTGCCAGCAGTTCCCTCTCACCCGGGTCCCCCTACAATGAGCAGTTCTTC.

The rearrangement links TRBV6-6 to TRBJ2-1, with 13 bases aligning to TRBD2. The germline gives CDR1 MNHNY, CDR2 SVGAGI (reference sequence). The CDR3 has 16 residues. V gave up 6 bases and J gave up 3 bases; unmatched junction bases: 5. CDR3 region: CASSDRLAGGYNEQFF. DNA of the CDR3: TGTGCCAGCAGCGATAGACTAGCGGGAGGCTACAATGAGCAGTTCTTC.

In nucleotides, the CDR3 is TGTGCCAGCAGTTGGACACCCAACACTGAAGCTTTCTTT. This codes for CASSWTPNTEAFF. The chain joins TRBV6-5 to TRBJ1-1; maybe TRBD1 (5 bases). CDR1 and CDR2 (germline): MNHEY, SVGAGI. V was trimmed by 4 bases and J by 2 bases, leaving 8 bases between them. The CDR3 has 13 residues.

This clone appeared once. The chain employs TRBV7-8 and TRBJ1-1; D unclear. The CDR3 extends over 13 amino acids. Trimming shortened V by 6 bases and J by 2 bases, and 10 bases separated the two germline ends. CDR1 SGHVS and CDR2 FQNEAQ come from the germline V gene. Here the CDR3 reads CASRGGTNTEAFF. The CDR3 DNA follows: TGTGCCAGCAGGGGAGGAACCAACACTGAAGCTTTCTTT.

The chain employs TRBV28 and TRBJ2-2; D is uncertain. The germline CDR1 and CDR2 sequences are MDHEN and SYDVKM. The ends were cut back, 3 bases at V and 13 bases at J, with 15 bases in the middle. CDR3 length: 13 residues. Here the CDR3 reads CASSFGSDPRLFF. CDR3 DNA sequence: TGTGCCAGCAGTTTTGGTTCGGACCCGAGGCTGTTTTTT.

The chain carries TRBV19 and TRBJ2-3, with D perhaps matching TRBD1 (6 bases). The CDR3 consists of 14 residues. Germline CDR1 is LNHDA and CDR2 is SQIVND (reference sequence). Trimming cost V 6 bases and J 1 base, with 11 bases left between them. The CDR3 protein is CASSRGPRTDTQYF. The CDR3 bases are TGTGCCAGTAGCAGGGGTCCCCGCACAGATACGCAGTATTTT.

This chain connects TRBV23-1 to TRBJ1-2; maybe TRBD1 (5 bases). TRBV23-1 is an ORF for which the function is uncertain. V dropped 1 base and J dropped 5 bases, with 17 bases sitting between them. The CDR3 has 16 amino acids. Written as DNA, the CDR3 is TGCGCCAGCAGTCAATACCCCGGCAGCGGGGCATATGGCTACACCTTC. It encodes CASSQYPGSGAYGYTF.

The V call is TRBV4-1, the J call TRBJ2-2; 8 bases line up with TRBD2. Trimming cost V 3 bases and J 5 bases; bases outside gene matches: 11. This CDR3 is 17 amino acids long. Per germline, CDR1 MGHRA and CDR2 YSYEKL. Written as DNA, the CDR3 is TGCGCCAGCAGCCAGTCCCCTGATAGCGGGGTTACCGGGGAGCTGTTTTTT. Its translation: CASSQSPDSGVTGELFF.

This clone was detected a few times. This sequence joins TRBV6-1 and TRBJ2-1; 8 nucleotides align to TRBD1. Germline V CDR1 and CDR2: MNHNS, SASEGT. V was pared by 3 bases and J by 7 bases, with 17 bases of the junction left unmatched. The CDR3 has 18 amino acids. Here the CDR3 DNA reads TGTGCCAGCAGTGATATGCCATCCGGGACAGGAGGGAGGAATGAGCAGTTCTTC. Translation: CASSDMPSGTGGRNEQFF.

The rearrangement links TRBV6-2 or TRBV6-3 to TRBJ2-1; 7 bases map to TRBD2. CDR3 length equals 15 residues. Germline lookup yields CDR1 MNHEY and CDR2 SVGEGT. J was trimmed by 3 bases and V by 5 bases; bases with no gene match: 7. This CDR3 reads CASSPGTIIYNEQFF. The DNA of the CDR3 is TGTGCCAGCAGTCCGGGGACTATTATCTACAATGAGCAGTTCTTC.

The chain carries TRBV7-2 and TRBJ2-7; 7 positions match TRBD2. V dropped 1 base and J dropped 7; count of bases not matched to a gene: 22. The CDR3 loop spans 19 amino acids. Germline CDR1 SGHTA, CDR2 FQGNSA. The DNA of the CDR3 is TGTGCCAGCAGCTTAGGACAACTGACCTCTAGCGGAGACCCCTGGGAGCAGTACTTC. Translating it yields CASSLGQLTSSGDPWEQYF.

The V gene is TRBV10-1, the J gene TRBJ1-5; D not resolved. Between the trimmed V and J ends, which lost 10 bases and 0 bases, there was a span of 16 bases. Germline loops: CDR1 WNHNN, CDR2 SYGVQD (reference sequence). This CDR3 contains 15 residues. CDR3 in amino acids: CAIRDGIGSNQPQHF. CDR3 sequence (DNA): TGCGCCATCCGAGACGGGATCGGTAGCAATCAGCCCCAGCATTTT.

The genes are TRBV28 and TRBJ1-3; D possibly corresponds to TRBD1 (6 bases). Germline CDR1 is MDHEN and CDR2 is SYDVKM. V was clipped by 4 bases and J by 4 bases, with 17 bases between them. The CDR3 has 16 amino acids. This CDR3 is CASSSPLGGGGNTIYF. The CDR3 bases are TGTGCCAGCAGTTCCCCCCTAGGAGGGGGAGGAAACACCATATATTTT.

The chain combines TRBV5-1 with TRBJ2-3; weak D call: TRBD1 (6 bases). Germline-derived CDR1 and CDR2 are SGHRS and YFSETQ. The CDR3 is 16 residues long. With 2 bases removed from V and 0 bases from J, the gap between germline ends came to 13 bases. The CDR3 DNA is TGCGCCAGCAGCTTTAGGGGGAGATCTAGCACAGATACGCAGTATTTT. Its translation is CASSFRGRSSTDTQYF.

The genes are TRBV6-5 and TRBJ1-2; possible D gene TRBD1, 5 bases. The V end was cut by 7 bases, the J end by 1 base, with 10 bases between. The CDR3 length is 13 residues. Germline V CDR1 and CDR2: MNHEY, SVGAGI. The chain's CDR3 is CASMGDFNYGYTF. The CDR3 bases are TGTGCCAGCATGGGGGACTTTAACTATGGCTACACCTTC.

Concerning this clone: The junction departs from germline at one end; a sequencing error may be responsible. J is TRBJ2-5 and V is TRBV5-1; D is unresolved. Germline-derived CDR1 and CDR2 are SGHRS and YFSETQ. The CDR3 spans 11 residues. Here the CDR3 DNA reads TGCGCCAGCAGAGAAGGAGAGGCCCAGTACTTC. This encodes CASREGEAQYF.

The gene calls are TRBV13 and TRBJ2-7, with 7 bases identical to TRBD1. This CDR3 has 14 amino acids. The V gene's germline CDR1 is PRHDT and CDR2 FYEKMQ (reference sequence). With 3 bases clipped from V and 4 bases from J, the junction kept 6 bases outside the gene matches. CDR3 coding DNA: TGTGCCAGCAGCTTGGGACAGTTACTTTACGAGCAGTACTTC. Amino acid sequence: CASSLGQLLYEQYF.